This TCR beta chain derives from a study of T cell responses to AZD1222 COVID-19 vaccine. General study findings and limits: Donors, mostly white British, included more females; clonal diversity was possibly underestimated.

Here immunoSEQ multiplex PCR was the method, and the copy in TCRdb shows in-frame clones only, minus some. The table records around 120,000 clones, just over 85% of them present only once. Concerning this clone itself: What it recognizes is unknown.

The CDR3 is made up of 15 amino acids. In germline, CDR1 is SGHAT, CDR2 FQNNGV. Trimming took 1 base from V and 4 from J, leaving 12 bases between them. The chain links TRBV11-2 to TRBJ2-3; tentative D call: TRBD1 (5 bases). This clonotype originated in an adult who received the AZD1222 COVID-19 vaccine. Sequenced here: peripheral blood, sampled 28 days after the second AZD1222 dose. CDR3 sequence (DNA): TGTGCCAGCAGCTTAGGGGGAAGGGGCCCAGATACGCAGTATTTT. This gives the protein CASSLGGRGPDTQYF. The variable domain in full, completed from reference TRBV11-2 and TRBJ2-3, reads EAGVAQSPRYKIIEKRQSVAFWCNPISGHATLYWYQQILGQGPKLLIQFQNNGVVDDSQLPKDRFSAERLKGVDSTLKIQPAKLEDSAVYLCASSLGGRGPDTQYFGPGTRLTVL.